By share, the clone carrying this T cell receptor beta chain counts as medium-sized. Germline CDR1 and CDR2: SGHNT and YENEEA. The CDR3 has 17 amino acids. Trimming took off 0 bases at V and 9 bases at J, with 18 bases between the two ends. The data stem from a study of sequential checkpoint blockade in melanoma. Treatment meaning: randomized to nivolumab then ipilimumab (arm A) or the reverse (arm B). Sequencing used immunoSEQ multiplex PCR; TCRdb keeps in-frame clones, though not all of them. The data show roughly 2,000 clones, roughly 24% seen once. The sequencing here drew on tumor tissue (inferred from file names), taken from a patient given nivolumab and ipilimumab in sequence. V and J are TRBV11-3 and TRBJ1-6; no firm D call. This clonotype originated in a human donor with melanoma. The CDR3 DNA is TGTGCCAGCAGCTTAGAGGTCTTGGCAGGAGGCGGTTCACCCCTCCACTTT. The encoded protein is CASSLEVLAGGGSPLHF.